Listed here are 27 T cell receptor beta chains from one sample, sequenced in a study of identifying expanded T cells in peripheral blood. Only in-frame clones appear in the TCRdb table, and some are missing; sequencing was by immunoSEQ multiplex PCR. The table records roughly 90,000 clones, about 88% of them present only once. Sequenced material: blood. The receptor source for this set is a person aged 18 to 70 in good health.

The chain uses TRBV7-2 and TRBJ1-1; TRBD1 might be the D (6 bases). Trimming shortened V by 7 bases and J by 5 bases, and 14 bases separated the two germline ends. The CDR3 covers 13 residues. The germline V gene has CDR1 SGHTA and CDR2 FQGNSA. CDR3 in DNA: TGTGCCAGCAAACGACAAGGGGGGACTGAAGCTTTCTTT. This sequence encodes CASKRQGGTEAFF.

This chain joins TRBV5-8 and TRBJ1-2; perhaps TRBD1 as D (5 bases). Germline CDR1 is SGHTS and CDR2 is YDEGEE. The length of the CDR3 is 14 residues. The germline V and J ends were trimmed by 4 bases and 11 bases, with 21 bases remaining between them. The CDR3: CASSRGKGAITYTF. As DNA, the CDR3 is TGTGCCAGCAGCCGAGGGAAAGGGGCTATTACGTACACCTTC.

V usage is TRBV14 and J usage is TRBJ1-4; tentatively, D is TRBD1 (6 bases). This CDR3 contains 15 residues. Germline CDR1 reads SGHDN; CDR2 reads FVKESK. V was trimmed by 1 base and J by 3 bases, leaving 9 bases between them. CDR3 in DNA: TGTGCCAGCAGCCAAGCCGGGGGCCCTAATGAAAAACTGTTTTTT. Protein: CASSQAGGPNEKLFF.

V and J are TRBV7-3 and TRBJ1-2; no reliable D call. The V end was cut by 3 bases, the J end by 2 bases, with 7 bases between. The germline V gene has CDR1 SGHTA and CDR2 FQGTGA. The length of the CDR3 is 13 residues. CDR3 coding DNA: TGTGCCAGCAGCTTCGGCCCGAACTATGGCTACACCTTC. Protein: CASSFGPNYGYTF.

This sequence joins TRBV6-1 and TRBJ2-5, with D possibly being TRBD1 (6 bases). Germline V gene lookup returns CDR1 MNHNS and CDR2 SASEGT. CDR3 length equals 15 residues. The V end was cut by 3 bases, the J end by 4 bases, with 15 bases between. The DNA for the CDR3 is TGTGCCAGCAGTGATAACAGGGTTCGGGGAGAGACCCAGTACTTC. It translates to CASSDNRVRGETQYF.

The V call is TRBV10-2, the J call TRBJ2-7; D uncertain. Germline-derived CDR1 and CDR2 are WSHSY and SAAADI. CDR3 length: 13 amino acids. Between the trimmed V and J ends, which lost 6 bases and 3 bases, there was a span of 12 bases. The CDR3 sequence: CASSAGPGYEQYF. In DNA, the CDR3 is TGCGCCAGCAGCGCCGGGCCCGGCTACGAGCAGTACTTC.

This chain joins TRBV10-2 and TRBJ1-1; unclear D gene. The CDR3 consists of 12 residues. V was clipped by 10 bases and J by 1 base, with 10 bases between them. Germline loops: CDR1 WSHSY, CDR2 SAAADI. This chain's CDR3 is CATGQPNTEAFF. Here the CDR3 DNA reads TGCGCCACCGGTCAACCGAACACTGAAGCTTTCTTT.

J is TRBJ1-2 and V is TRBV7-2, with a weak D call TRBD1 (6 bases). V was cut by 2 bases and J by 6 bases, with 16 bases left in between. Germline loops: CDR1 SGHTA, CDR2 FQGNSA. This CDR3 has 15 amino acids. CDR3 amino acids: CASSLSFGGRHGYTF. CDR3 in DNA: TGTGCCAGCAGCTTATCTTTCGGGGGGCGCCATGGCTACACCTTC. Variable domain in full (rest from reference TRBV7-2 and TRBJ1-2): GAGVSQSPSNKVTEKGKDVELRCDPISGHTALYWYRQSLGQGLEFLIYFQGNSAPDKSGLPSDRFSAERTGGSVSTLTIQRTQQEDSAVYLCASSLSFGGRHGYTFGSGTRLTVV.

The genes are TRBV27 and TRBJ2-7, with TRBD1 matching over 8 bases. This CDR3 has 15 amino acids. Germline V gene data show CDR1 as MNHEY and CDR2 as SMNVEV (reference sequence). After removal of 6 bases from V and 2 bases from J, the junction contained 9 bases not matched to a gene. The CDR3 region is CASSRQGHSTYEQYF. CDR3 sequence (DNA): TGTGCCAGCAGCCGACAGGGGCATAGTACCTACGAGCAGTACTTC.

The rearrangement uses TRBV11-3 and TRBJ1-1, with TRBD1 as a possible D gene (5 bases). Trimming pared 1 base from V and 2 bases from J, leaving 14 bases between. CDR3 length equals 16 residues. The V gene's germline CDR1 is SGHNT and CDR2 YENEEA. CDR3 nucleotides: TGTGCCAGCAGCTTAGGCGGGGCAGGGAGAAACACTGAAGCTTTCTTT. This encodes CASSLGGAGRNTEAFF.

The chain links TRBV6-4 to TRBJ1-2; D is unresolved. Deletions cut 2 bases from V and 6 bases from J, with 7 bases between. This CDR3 region has 12 residues. Germline lookup yields CDR1 MRHNA and CDR2 SNTAGT. The CDR3 bases are TGTGCCAGCAGTGACGGGTTAGATGGCTACACCTTC. It codes for CASSDGLDGYTF.

This clone was seen a single time. The chain carries TRBV19 and TRBJ1-2, with 8 nucleotides matching TRBD1. Trimming took 3 bases from V and 4 from J; bases not matched to a gene: 7. CDR1 LNHDA and CDR2 SQIVND come from the germline V gene (reference sequence). The CDR3 runs to 15 residues. The CDR3 nucleotides read TGTGCCAGTAGTATCCGCCAGGGGGCGGCCTATGGCTACACCTTC. It codes for CASSIRQGAAYGYTF.

By proportion, this clone is medium-sized. J is TRBJ1-2 and V is TRBV30, with D unclear. Germline CDR1 GTSNPN, CDR2 SVGIG (reference sequence). Trimming removed 2 bases at V and 6 bases at J, with 10 bases between. This CDR3 has 12 residues. In DNA form, the CDR3 reads TGTGCCTGGAGTAAAGTTCCGCATGGCTACACCTTC. This sequence encodes CAWSKVPHGYTF.

This chain joins TRBV5-8 and TRBJ1-2; D unresolved. Trimming took 0 bases from V and 2 from J, leaving 11 bases between them. The CDR3 contains 15 residues. Germline V gene sequence: CDR1 SGHTS, CDR2 YDEGEE. The CDR3 reads CASSLEGRLNYGYTF. CDR3 in DNA: TGTGCCAGCAGCTTGGAGGGCAGATTGAACTATGGCTACACCTTC.

The rearrangement joins TRBV27 to TRBJ1-6; TRBD1 might be the D (6 bases). The CDR3 runs to 15 residues. Germline V gene data show CDR1 as MNHEY and CDR2 as SMNVEV (reference sequence). Trimming shortened V by 2 bases and J by 7 bases, and 12 bases separated the two germline ends. CDR3 nucleotide sequence: TGTGCCAGCAGTTTAAGGGGGGACCAGAATTCACCCCTCCACTTT. Protein sequence: CASSLRGDQNSPLHF.

The genes are TRBV6-1 and TRBJ1-5, with D possibly matching TRBD1 (5 bases). This CDR3 comprises 16 residues. The V gene's germline CDR1 is MNHNS and CDR2 SASEGT. Trimming took off 4 bases at V and 1 base at J, with 14 bases between the two ends. The CDR3 protein is CASSGVRGWSNQPQHF. The CDR3 nucleotides read TGTGCCAGCAGTGGGGTTAGGGGTTGGAGCAATCAGCCCCAGCATTTT.

This clone was recorded a few times. The CDR3 loop is CASIQTRGNTEAFF. DNA for the CDR3: TGTGCCAGCATCCAGACCCGGGGGAACACTGAAGCTTTCTTT. The chain joins TRBV6-6 to TRBJ1-1; D remains ambiguous. This CDR3 is built from 14 residues. Trimming stripped 7 bases from V and 1 base from J, with 13 bases between. The germline V gene has CDR1 MNHNY and CDR2 SVGAGI (reference sequence).

The chain employs TRBV9 and TRBJ2-6, with 9 bases identical to TRBD1. There are 17 residues in the CDR3. The germline CDR1 and CDR2 sequences are SGDLS and YYNGEE. V was clipped by 4 bases and J by 0 bases; unmatched bases: 5. The CDR3 loop reads CASSLGQGISGANVLTF. The DNA of the CDR3 is TGTGCCAGCAGCTTGGGACAGGGAATCTCTGGGGCCAACGTCCTGACTTTC.

The chain couples TRBV11-3 to TRBJ1-5; D ambiguous. Trimming removed 1 base from V and 6 bases from J, with 10 bases in between. The CDR3 totals 14 residues. The germline V gene has CDR1 SGHNT and CDR2 YENEEA. CDR3 nucleotides: TGTGCCAGCAGCTTAGTCGGGGAGGGTCAGCCCCAGCATTTT. Its translation: CASSLVGEGQPQHF.

The chain uses TRBV29-1 and TRBJ1-1; 9 bases are shared with TRBD1. The J segment lost 0 bases and the V segment lost 6 bases, leaving 8 bases of the junction unmatched. Germline V CDR1 and CDR2: SQVTM, ANQGSEA. This CDR3 is built from 15 residues. CDR3: CSVHRQGDMNTEAFF. The CDR3 DNA reads TGCAGCGTACATAGACAGGGGGACATGAACACTGAAGCTTTCTTT.

The chain uses TRBV7-6 and TRBJ2-1; D is ambiguous. The CDR3 has 12 residues. Trimming left V 4 bases short and J 4 bases short, with 5 bases between. Germline V lookup: CDR1 SGHVS, CDR2 FNYEAQ. CDR3 nucleotide sequence: TGTGCCAGCAGCTCCCCATACAATGAGCAGTTCTTC. This translates into CASSSPYNEQFF.

The chain uses TRBV19 and TRBJ1-5; the D is unclear. Trimming left V 3 bases short and J 10 bases short, with 10 bases between. CDR1 and CDR2 (germline): LNHDA, SQIVND (reference sequence). The CDR3 length is 12 residues. The CDR3 sequence: CASSIRASPQHF. The CDR3 region has the DNA TGTGCCAGTAGTATTCGCGCGTCCCCCCAGCATTTT.

The chain joins TRBV14 to TRBJ2-3; D possibly corresponds to TRBD1 (6 bases). The CDR3 contains 13 residues. The germline CDR1 and CDR2 sequences are SGHDN and FVKESK. Trimming pared 6 bases from V and 6 bases from J, leaving 13 bases between. The CDR3 here is CASRKQGMDTQYF. For the CDR3, the DNA is TGTGCCAGCAGGAAGCAGGGGATGGATACGCAGTATTTT.

This clone occurred once. Its ends do not fully match the called genes, so a read error is possible. The chain links TRBV4-3 to TRBJ2-3; D not certain. Germline lookup yields CDR1 LGHNA and CDR2 YSLEER. The length of the CDR3 is 16 residues. CDR3 sequence reads: CASSKDVGRNTDTQYF. In DNA form, the CDR3 reads TGCGCCAGCAGCAAAGATGTAGGAAGGAACACAGATACGCAGTATTTT.

The chain is built from TRBV6-5 and TRBJ2-1; TRBD1 matches at 9 bases. Trimming at V came to 4 bases and at J to 1 base, leaving 2 bases not matched to a gene. This CDR3 contains 15 residues. Germline V gene sequence: CDR1 MNHEY, CDR2 SVGAGI. DNA for the CDR3: TGTGCCAGCAGTTTAGGACAGGGGTCCTACAATGAGCAGTTCTTC. This sequence encodes CASSLGQGSYNEQFF.

In its sample, this clone was seen a few times. The J gene is TRBJ2-3, the V gene TRBV27; maybe TRBD2 (5 bases). V was pared by 5 bases and J by 8 bases, with 17 bases between. CDR3 length equals 14 residues. Germline CDR1 reads MNHEY; CDR2 reads SMNVEV (reference sequence). CDR3 bases: TGTGCCAGCAGTCCGCGGACCGAACGGGGTACGCAGTATTTT. This gives the protein CASSPRTERGTQYF.

This chain joins TRBV10-3 and TRBJ1-1; tentative D call: TRBD1 (5 bases). Trimming pared 0 bases from V and 4 bases from J, leaving 12 bases between. CDR3 size: 15 residues. Germline CDR1 ENHRY, CDR2 SYGVKD. CDR3 coding DNA: TGTGCCATCAGTGAGTCGGGGGGGTGGGCCACTGAAGCTTTCTTT. Its translation: CAISESGGWATEAFF.